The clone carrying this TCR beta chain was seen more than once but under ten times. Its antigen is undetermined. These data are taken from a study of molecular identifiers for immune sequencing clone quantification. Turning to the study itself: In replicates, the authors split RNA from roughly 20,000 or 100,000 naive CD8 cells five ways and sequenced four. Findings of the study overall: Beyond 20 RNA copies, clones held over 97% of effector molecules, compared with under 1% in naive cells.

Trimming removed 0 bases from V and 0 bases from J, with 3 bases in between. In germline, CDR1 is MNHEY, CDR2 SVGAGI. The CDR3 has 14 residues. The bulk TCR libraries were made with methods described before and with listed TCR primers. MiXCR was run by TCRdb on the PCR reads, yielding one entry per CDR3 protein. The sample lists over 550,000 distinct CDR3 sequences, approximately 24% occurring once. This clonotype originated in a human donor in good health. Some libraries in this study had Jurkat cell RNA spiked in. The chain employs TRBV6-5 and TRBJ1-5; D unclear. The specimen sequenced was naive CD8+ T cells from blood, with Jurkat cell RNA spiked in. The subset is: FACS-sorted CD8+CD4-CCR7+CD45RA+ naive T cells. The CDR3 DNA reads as TGTGCCAGCAGTTACTCGAATAGCAATCAGCCCCAGCATTTT. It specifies CASSYSNSNQPQHF.